This T cell receptor beta chain was found in a study of regulatory T cells in long-lasting Graves disease. Study results and limitations: The study found TRBV28, TRBJ1-2 and TRBJ2-5 favored in persistent disease. Persistent cases of Graves' showed reduced TCR diversity relative to newly diagnosed patients.

This clonotype has just a few counts. Antigen: not known. Time point noted: persistent/refractory GD, antithyroid drugs over 5 years with positive TRAb. Following extraction of RNA from PBMCs, that RNA was used to make the TCR library. As a group, patients came from one endocrinology department in Xi'an, China. Library construction for TCR beta used iRepertoire HTBI primers and Arm-PCR of CDR3 regions. TCRdb reprocessed the multiplex PCR reads with MiXCR, giving one entry per CDR3 protein. Among almost 350,000 distinct CDR3 sequences listed, 15% to 20% were seen once. The CDR3 is 17 residues long. CDR1 is SGDLS and CDR2 is YYNGEE in the germline V gene. The V and J ends lost 5 bases and 3 bases respectively, with 21 bases between them.

This TCR came from a female donor with Graves disease. The sequencing used peripheral blood mononuclear cells (PBMCs), collected when the disease was refractory, from a patient treated with antithyroid drugs. The genes are TRBV9 and TRBJ1-3; weak D call: TRBD1 (6 bases). Written as DNA, the CDR3 is TGTGCCAGCAGTGAACATCGCCCCGGCAGGGGTGGAAACACCATATATTTT. Amino acids: CASSEHRPGRGGNTIYF.